These 25 T cell receptor beta chains were all obtained from the same sample, sequenced in a study of cytomegalovirus exposure and HLA in healthy donors. This table comes from immunoSEQ multiplex PCR, and its TCRdb copy is limited to in-frame clones, with some not included. In the table there are approximately 120,000 clones, around nine tenths of which are singletons. Sample: PBMCs. These receptors all come from a woman in her late teens or twenties in good health and CMV-seronegative.

The gene calls are TRBV9 and TRBJ1-1, with no clear D. Per the germline V gene, CDR1 is SGDLS and CDR2 is YYNGEE. The length of the CDR3 is 14 residues. V lost 4 bases, J lost 6 bases, and 16 bases lay in between. The DNA for the CDR3 is TGTGCCAGCAGCCCCACGGGGTCTATGGCTGAAGCTTTCTTT. Translation gives CASSPTGSMAEAFF.

The genes are TRBV4-2 and TRBJ2-7; weak D call: TRBD2 (5 bases). There are 14 residues in the CDR3. Germline values: CDR1 LGHNA, CDR2 YNFKEQ. V was pared by 2 bases and J by 1 base, with 9 bases between. CDR3 bases: TGTGCCAGCAGCCAACAACGGGAATCCTACGAGCAGTACTTC. The encoded protein is CASSQQRESYEQYF.

This clone has just a few counts. The chain uses TRBV5-6 and TRBJ2-7; 9 nucleotides align to TRBD2. After removal of 4 bases from V and 4 bases from J, the junction contained 9 bases not matched to a gene. CDR1 and CDR2 (germline): SGHDT, YYEEEE. This CDR3 is built from 15 residues. The CDR3 reads CASSRAGGRTYEQYF. CDR3 DNA: TGTGCCAGCAGCCGCGCGGGAGGGCGGACGTACGAGCAGTACTTC. The complete variable domain, with remaining parts taken from reference TRBV5-6 and TRBJ2-7, reads DAGVTQSPTHLIKTRGQQVTLRCSPKSGHDTVSWYQQALGQGPQFIFQYYEEEERQRGNFPDRFSGHQFPNYSSELNVNALLLGDSALYLCASSRAGGRTYEQYFGPGTRLTVT.

The chain uses TRBV5-1 and TRBJ2-5, with 7 bases identical to TRBD2. The germline CDR1 and CDR2 sequences are SGHRS and YFSETQ. This CDR3 region has 14 residues. V shed 4 bases and J 1 base; nucleotides not matched to a gene: 4. The CDR3 sequence is CASSTGTTQETQYF. CDR3 DNA: TGCGCCAGCAGCACCGGGACTACCCAAGAGACCCAGTACTTC. The whole variable domain, remainder taken from reference TRBV5-1 and TRBJ2-5, is KAGVTQTPRYLIKTRGQQVTLSCSPISGHRSVSWYQQTPGQGLQFLFEYFSETQRNKGNFPGRFSGRQFSNSRSEMNVSTLELGDSALYLCASSTGTTQETQYFGPGTRLLVL.

The chain has TRBV21-1 and TRBJ1-5; the table's D call, TRBD1, was not checked against the DNA. TRBV21-1 is labeled a pseudogene. CDR3 size: 14 residues. CDR3 DNA sequence: TGTGCCAGCAGGGAAGACAGTATCAATCAGCCCCAGCATTTT. Translating gives CASREDSINQPQHF.

The chain carries TRBV19 and TRBJ2-3, with TRBD1 as a possible D gene (5 bases). V shed 3 bases and J shed 2 bases, with 12 bases lying between them. CDR1 and CDR2 (germline): LNHDA, SQIVND (reference sequence). CDR3 length: 15 amino acids. For the CDR3, the DNA is TGTGCCAGTAGTATCTGGGGCGGAGTCACAGATACGCAGTATTTT. Its translation is CASSIWGGVTDTQYF.

CDR3 DNA: TGTGCCAGCAGCGTAGGAGGGACAGGGGTTGACTATGGCTACACCTTC. Residues: CASSVGGTGVDYGYTF. This sequence joins TRBV9 and TRBJ1-2, with 10 bases lining up with TRBD1. The CDR3 contains 16 residues. The V gene's germline CDR1 is SGDLS and CDR2 YYNGEE. V trimming: 0 bases; J trimming: 3 bases; junction bases outside the gene matches: 5.

The CDR3 sequence is CASSYPRTDSYNEQFF. CDR3 sequence (DNA): TGTGCCAGCAGTTACCCCCGGACAGACTCCTACAATGAGCAGTTCTTC. J is TRBJ2-1 and V is TRBV6-6; the D gene is possibly TRBD1 (6 bases). The CDR3 is 16 amino acids. V was shortened by 2 bases and J by 0 bases, with 11 bases between the two germline ends. Germline assignment: CDR1 MNHNY and CDR2 SVGAGI (reference sequence).

The chain has TRBV19 and TRBJ1-2, with 11 nucleotides matching TRBD1. V lost 8 bases and J lost 4; bases outside the gene matches: 6. The CDR3 extends over 14 amino acids. Germline V lookup: CDR1 LNHDA, CDR2 SQIVND (reference sequence). The CDR3 spells CASLGQGVSYGYTF. The CDR3 coding sequence is TGTGCCAGTTTGGGACAGGGGGTATCCTATGGCTACACCTTC.

The V call is TRBV28, the J call TRBJ2-7; a possible D gene is TRBD1 (6 bases). V was cut by 6 bases and J by 0 bases, with 12 bases left in between. The CDR3 totals 14 residues. Germline V gene lookup returns CDR1 MDHEN and CDR2 SYDVKM. The CDR3: CASSPPRGSYEQYF. CDR3 nucleotide sequence: TGTGCCAGCAGCCCGCCCAGGGGCTCCTACGAGCAGTACTTC.

V is TRBV6-5 and J is TRBJ1-2, with D perhaps matching TRBD1 (5 bases). The CDR3 runs to 15 residues. Trimming shortened V by 2 bases and J by 3 bases, and 13 bases separated the two germline ends. Germline assignment: CDR1 MNHEY and CDR2 SVGAGI. CDR3 region: CASSYTPQTDYGYTF. CDR3 sequence (DNA): TGTGCCAGCAGTTACACCCCACAGACAGACTATGGCTACACCTTC.

The chain carries TRBV28 and TRBJ2-4; 7 positions agree with TRBD2. V lost 2 bases to trimming and J lost 3 bases; unmatched junction nucleotides: 4. The germline V gene encodes CDR1 MDHEN and CDR2 SYDVKM. The CDR3 sequence is 15 residues long. The CDR3 DNA reads TGTGCCAGCAGTTTAGGCGGGGAGGGCAAAAACATTCAGTACTTC. This codes for CASSLGGEGKNIQYF.

J is TRBJ2-1 and V is TRBV19; TRBD1 matches at 8 bases. V lost 5 bases to trimming and J lost 3 bases; unmatched junction nucleotides: 9. Germline CDR1 is LNHDA and CDR2 is SQIVND (reference sequence). This CDR3 spans 16 amino acids. The CDR3 loop reads CASSDRQGSIYNEQFF. The CDR3 region has the DNA TGTGCCAGTAGTGACCGACAGGGGAGCATCTACAATGAGCAGTTCTTC.

This chain joins TRBV7-2 and TRBJ2-3, with D unresolved. Trimming took 3 bases from V and 5 from J, leaving 6 bases between them. CDR1 SGHTA and CDR2 FQGNSA come from the germline V gene. The CDR3 spans 12 residues. In DNA form, the CDR3 reads TGTGCCAGCAGCTTTCTGAGAGATACGCAGTATTTT. Protein product: CASSFLRDTQYF.

This sequence joins TRBV6-5 and TRBJ2-7, with a tentative D call TRBD1 (7 bases). This CDR3 has 15 amino acids. V lost 4 bases and J lost 7, with 20 bases in between. The germline V gene has CDR1 MNHEY and CDR2 SVGAGI. The CDR3 loop reads CASSSSGSTGREQYF. The CDR3 coding sequence is TGTGCCAGCAGTTCAAGCGGGTCGACAGGGAGGGAGCAGTACTTC.

This clone appeared a few times. The rearrangement uses TRBV4-3 and TRBJ2-5; 7 positions agree with TRBD2. The junction had 6 bases not matched to a gene; V was cut back by 0 bases and J by 2 bases. Germline V gene lookup returns CDR1 LGHNA and CDR2 YSLEER. The CDR3 spans 16 residues. The CDR3 sequence is CASSQDGGGSQETQYF. CDR3 nucleotides: TGCGCCAGCAGCCAAGATGGGGGGGGATCTCAAGAGACCCAGTACTTC.

The chain has TRBV4-3 and TRBJ1-4; 7 bases are shared with TRBD1. J lost 4 bases, V lost 0 bases, and 5 bases had no gene match. The CDR3 extends over 16 amino acids. Per germline, CDR1 LGHNA and CDR2 YSLEER. In DNA, the CDR3 is TGCGCCAGCAGCCAAGATGAGGGGGCAGTTAATGAAAAACTGTTTTTT. Translating it yields CASSQDEGAVNEKLFF.

V gene TRBV9 combines with J gene TRBJ2-6; D call uncertain. V lost 3 bases to trimming and J lost 1 base, with 8 bases between them. Per the germline V gene, CDR1 is SGDLS and CDR2 is YYNGEE. CDR3 size: 15 residues. This chain's CDR3 is CASSGTVSGANVLTF. CDR3 coding DNA: TGTGCCAGCAGCGGAACAGTTTCTGGGGCCAACGTCCTGACTTTC.

The chain employs TRBV2 and TRBJ2-1, with TRBD2 as a possible D gene (7 bases). Between the trimmed V and J ends, which lost 7 bases and 7 bases, there was a span of 23 bases. Germline V CDR1 and CDR2: SNHLY, FYNNEI. This CDR3 is built from 16 residues. The CDR3 sequence is CASTAGVEIDRNEQFF. The CDR3 nucleotides are TGTGCCAGCACCGCGGGAGTAGAAATAGACAGGAATGAGCAGTTCTTC.

The chain couples TRBV5-1 to TRBJ2-5, with D uncertain. Germline values: CDR1 SGHRS, CDR2 YFSETQ. Trimming removed 3 bases from V and 5 bases from J, with 14 bases in between. There are 14 residues in the CDR3. The CDR3 is CASSSTSPGETQYF. The CDR3 DNA reads TGCGCCAGCAGCTCAACCTCCCCGGGTGAGACCCAGTACTTC.

This clone was seen only once. The chain joins TRBV5-1 to TRBJ2-7, with TRBD2 matching 16 bases. Germline assignment: CDR1 SGHRS and CDR2 YFSETQ. Trimming cost V 3 bases and J 5 bases; bases outside gene matches: 8. The CDR3 extends over 17 amino acids. Here the CDR3 DNA reads TGCGCCAGCAGCTCCGGGACTAGCGGGAGGGCCGGCGACGAGCAGTACTTC. It codes for CASSSGTSGRAGDEQYF.

This rearrangement joins TRBV9 to TRBJ1-1, with a weak D call TRBD1 (6 bases). Deletions cut 3 bases from V and 6 bases from J, with 18 bases between. Germline loops: CDR1 SGDLS, CDR2 YYNGEE. This CDR3 spans 15 amino acids. CDR3 sequence (DNA): TGTGCCAGCAGCGGGGGACGGGGGGCGGAGTCTGAAGCTTTCTTT. It codes for CASSGGRGAESEAFF.

The V and J genes are TRBV30 and TRBJ2-4, with D possibly matching TRBD2 (5 bases). Trimming left V 4 bases short and J 0 bases short, with 13 bases between. The CDR3 has 15 residues. Germline CDR1 is GTSNPN and CDR2 is SVGIG (reference sequence). For the CDR3, the DNA is TGTGCCTGGAACCCGGGGATACTAGCCAAAAACATTCAGTACTTC. This sequence encodes CAWNPGILAKNIQYF.

The V gene is TRBV19, the J gene TRBJ2-5; perhaps TRBD1 as D (5 bases). Trimming left V 7 bases short and J 1 base short, with 13 bases between. From germline, CDR1 is LNHDA and CDR2 SQIVND (reference sequence). This CDR3 spans 14 amino acids. The CDR3 protein is CASKSGDSQETQYF. CDR3 DNA: TGTGCCAGTAAATCGGGCGACAGCCAAGAGACCCAGTACTTC.

The chain links TRBV28 to TRBJ2-7; 12 nucleotides line up with TRBD1. V shed 7 bases, J shed 2 bases, and the junction held 12 bases outside the gene matches. CDR1 and CDR2 (germline): MDHEN, SYDVKM. This CDR3 is 17 amino acids long. CDR3 nucleotides: TGTGCCAGCACCCCCCCCGGGACAGGGGGCTTACCCTACGAGCAGTACTTC. It is translated as CASTPPGTGGLPYEQYF.